This is a list of T cell receptor beta chains from one sample in a study of shared clonotypes between healthy human individuals. Profiled with immunoSEQ multiplex PCR; TCRdb holds only in-frame clones, not every one. The profile shows about 2,200,000 clones, under 95% of them singletons. Sample: naive CD8+ T cells from PBMCs. Receptors originate from a man younger than 35 in good health. Some clones in this sample may be carry-over from other donors' samples. Both conserved end residues are part of each CDR3. The D gene is left open where the match is weak. Part of the rows lack a size; the others show once, few, many or a class for expanded clones.

J gene,D gene,clone size,V gene,CDR3 length,CDR3 protein,CDR3 DNA
TRBJ2-5,NA,NA,TRBV11-2,12,CASSLVGEAQYF,TGTGCCAGCAGCTTAGTCGGGGAGGCCCAGTACTTC
TRBJ1-1,NA,NA,TRBV27,14,CASSPDPGWSEAFF,TGTGCCAGCAGCCCGGACCCAGGGTGGTCTGAAGCTTTCTTT
TRBJ2-7,NA,NA,TRBV5-1,13,CASGKQNSYEQYF,TGCGCCAGCGGGAAACAGAACTCCTACGAGCAGTACTTC
TRBJ2-7,TRBD1,NA,TRBV19,14,CASSTGQGPYEQYF,TGTGCCAGTAGTACGGGACAGGGACCCTACGAGCAGTACTTC
TRBJ2-6,NA,NA,TRBV7-6,14,CASSSGSGANVLTF,TGTGCCAGCAGCTCGGGGTCGGGGGCCAACGTCCTGACTTTC
TRBJ2-7,TRBD1,NA,TRBV2,14,CASREGQGLDEQYF,TGTGCCAGCAGGGAAGGACAGGGCCTCGATGAGCAGTACTTC
TRBJ1-1,NA,NA,TRBV27,15,CASRQPWVSDQGAFF,TGTGCCAGCAGACAACCGTGGGTTTCGGATCAGGGAGCTTTCTTT
TRBJ2-7,TRBD2,NA,TRBV19,15,CASSPGLGPLYEQYF,TGTGCCAGTAGTCCGGGACTAGGGCCCCTCTACGAGCAGTACTTC
TRBJ1-1,NA,NA,TRBV5-1,16,CASGEAPGAGNTEAFF,TGCGCCAGCGGCGAGGCTCCGGGGGCAGGGAACACTGAAGCTTTCTTT
TRBJ1-4,NA,NA,TRBV4-1,13,CASSQIANEKLFF,TGCGCCAGCAGCCAAATCGCTAATGAAAAACTGTTTTTT
TRBJ2-7,NA,NA,TRBV29-1,14,CSVEGPFSAYEQYF,TGCAGCGTTGAGGGTCCTTTTTCCGCCTACGAGCAGTACTTC
TRBJ1-2,NA,NA,TRBV11-2,15,CASSLFGQGRRGYTF,TGTGCCAGCAGCTTATTTGGGCAGGGGAGACGAGGCTACACCTTC
TRBJ2-3,TRBD2,NA,TRBV2,17,CASRVGLADRGRDTQYF,TGTGCCAGCAGGGTTGGACTAGCGGACCGGGGCCGAGATACGCAGTATTTT
TRBJ1-1,NA,NA,TRBV9,14,CASSAGRMSGEAFF,TGTGCCAGCAGCGCGGGGAGAATGAGTGGAGAAGCTTTCTTT
TRBJ1-2,NA,NA,TRBV27,12,CASRSTGYGYTF,TGTGCCAGCAGATCAACAGGGTATGGCTACACCTTC
TRBJ2-7,TRBD2,NA,TRBV28,14,CASSASGSSYEQYF,TGTGCCAGCAGTGCTAGCGGCTCCTCCTACGAGCAGTACTTC
TRBJ1-3,NA,NA,TRBV7-9,14,CASIESSSGNTIYF,TGTGCCAGCATCGAATCCAGCTCTGGAAACACCATATATTTT
TRBJ1-2,TRBD1,NA,TRBV5-1,16,CASTIGQGKANYGYTF,TGCGCCAGCACCATCGGACAGGGAAAAGCTAACTATGGCTACACCTTC
TRBJ2-2,NA,NA,TRBV7-9,15,CASSSYRGNTGELFF,TGTGCCAGCAGCTCTTATCGGGGGAACACCGGGGAGCTGTTTTTT
TRBJ1-3,NA,NA,TRBV6-1,13,CASGRGYGNTIYF,TGTGCCAGCGGCAGGGGTTACGGAAACACCATATATTTT
TRBJ2-3,NA,NA,TRBV11-2,17,CASSLAAGLEGGDTQYF,TGTGCCAGCAGCTTGGCAGCGGGCCTGGAAGGGGGAGATACGCAGTATTTT
TRBJ1-1,NA,NA,TRBV28,17,CASSLLGGIRLNTEAFF,TGTGCCAGCAGCCTCCTGGGGGGGATCCGCCTGAACACTGAAGCTTTCTTT
TRBJ1-5,NA,NA,TRBV27,14,CASSFIGGAEPQHF,TGTGCCAGCAGTTTTATTGGGGGGGCGGAGCCCCAGCATTTT
TRBJ1-5,TRBD1,NA,TRBV6-4,14,CASWSRDSNQPQHF,TGTGCCAGCTGGAGCCGGGACAGTAATCAGCCCCAGCATTTT
TRBJ2-1,NA,NA,TRBV18,15,CASSPPKGQIDEQFF,TGTGCCAGCTCACCACCAAAGGGGCAAATCGATGAGCAGTTCTTC
TRBJ2-7,NA,NA,TRBV27,18,CASSSKVNFQGSPYEQYF,TGTGCCAGCAGTTCCAAAGTGAATTTTCAGGGCAGCCCCTACGAGCAGTACTTC
TRBJ1-1,NA,few,TRBV7-3,15,CASSATGLMNTEAFF,TGTGCCAGCAGCGCCACCGGACTGATGAACACTGAAGCTTTCTTT
TRBJ1-1,TRBD1,NA,TRBV7-8,16,CASSLATGALNTEAFF,TGTGCCAGCAGCTTAGCCACAGGGGCCCTGAACACTGAAGCTTTCTTT
TRBJ2-2,NA,NA,TRBV19,16,CASSITSGVITGELFF,TGTGCCAGTAGTATAACGTCCGGGGTAATCACCGGGGAGCTGTTTTTT
TRBJ1-1,NA,NA,TRBV7-3,13,CASSLYTGTEAFF,TGTGCCAGCAGCCTCTACACGGGCACTGAAGCTTTCTTT
TRBJ2-7,TRBD1,NA,TRBV7-9,15,CASSLWDRGRYEQYF,TGTGCCAGCAGCTTATGGGACAGGGGTCGTTACGAGCAGTACTTC
TRBJ2-7,TRBD2,NA,TRBV5-4,15,CASSFGTSGIYEQYF,TGTGCCAGCAGCTTCGGCACTAGCGGGATCTACGAGCAGTACTTC
TRBJ2-7,NA,NA,TRBV19,12,CASSGVTYEQYF,TGTGCCAGCTCAGGGGTAACCTACGAGCAGTACTTC
TRBJ1-1,NA,NA,TRBV7-2,15,CASSPPGHRLPEAFF,TGTGCCAGCAGCCCACCCGGACACCGACTTCCTGAAGCTTTCTTT
TRBJ1-1,NA,NA,TRBV11-2,14,CASSLGPRGTEAFF,TGTGCCAGCAGCTTGGGCCCGAGGGGCACTGAAGCTTTCTTT
TRBJ1-4,TRBD1,NA,TRBV5-6,15,CASSLYRGRNEKLFF,TGTGCCAGCAGTTTGTACAGGGGGCGAAATGAAAAACTGTTTTTT
TRBJ2-1,NA,NA,TRBV5-5,17,CASSVRGRRLAKDEQFF,TGTGCCAGCAGCGTGCGCGGACGGAGGCTGGCTAAGGATGAGCAGTTCTTC
TRBJ2-3,NA,NA,TRBV11-2,15,CASLPGRQGSDTQYF,TGTGCCAGTCTTCCGGGACGTCAGGGATCGGATACGCAGTATTTT
TRBJ2-4,NA,NA,TRBV2,17,CASFPGLDLLAKNIQYF,TGTGCCAGCTTCCCGGGACTGGACCTATTAGCCAAAAACATTCAGTACTTC
TRBJ1-5,TRBD1,NA,TRBV9,15,CASSPGTASNQPQHF,TGTGCCAGCAGCCCCGGGACAGCTAGCAATCAGCCCCAGCATTTT
TRBJ1-5,NA,NA,TRBV19,15,CASSIGAEWNQPQHF,TGTGCCAGTAGTATAGGGGCAGAGTGGAATCAGCCCCAGCATTTT
TRBJ2-1,TRBD2,NA,TRBV12-5,15,CASALGTSGYNEQFF,TGTGCTAGTGCCCTCGGGACTAGCGGTTACAATGAGCAGTTCTTC
TRBJ2-7,NA,NA,TRBV27,14,CASSPADRPYEQYF,TGTGCCAGCAGTCCAGCAGACAGACCTTACGAGCAGTACTTC
TRBJ1-3,NA,NA,TRBV7-9,14,CAGEFSGTGNTIYF,TGTGCCGGAGAGTTTTCCGGCACTGGAAACACCATATATTTT
TRBJ2-6,NA,NA,TRBV5-4,17,CASGTGTDSSGANVLTF,TGTGCCAGTGGGACCGGGACGGATAGCTCTGGGGCCAACGTCCTGACTTTC
TRBJ1-2,NA,NA,TRBV6-1,17,CASSEGFDTFFNYGYTF,TGTGCCAGCAGTGAAGGGTTTGACACCTTTTTTAACTATGGCTACACCTTC
TRBJ2-1,TRBD2,once,TRBV2,15,CASSIERGPRNEQFF,TGTGCCAGCAGTATTGAGCGGGGACCCCGCAATGAGCAGTTCTTC
TRBJ2-1,TRBD2,NA,TRBV5-1,15,CASSKTSGGYNEQFF,TGCGCCAGCAGCAAGACTAGCGGAGGGTACAATGAGCAGTTCTTC
TRBJ2-7,NA,NA,TRBV14,14,CASSQDYGPYEQYF,TGTGCCAGCAGCCAAGATTATGGTCCATACGAGCAGTACTTC
TRBJ2-7,TRBD2,NA,TRBV27,13,CASSWSSGYEQYF,TGTGCCAGCAGTTGGTCTAGCGGCTACGAGCAGTACTTC
TRBJ1-4,NA,NA,TRBV27,13,CASSSRAGEKLFF,TGTGCCAGCAGTTCTAGGGCAGGTGAAAAACTGTTTTTT
TRBJ2-5,NA,NA,TRBV28,11,CASSGLGAQYF,TGTGCCAGCAGCGGGCTAGGGGCCCAGTACTTC
TRBJ1-2,TRBD1,NA,TRBV5-4,14,CASSQTGANYGYTF,TGTGCCAGCAGCCAGACAGGGGCTAACTATGGCTACACCTTC
TRBJ2-5,NA,NA,TRBV27,14,CASSFRRGGETQYF,TGTGCCAGCAGTTTCAGGCGGGGCGGAGAGACCCAGTACTTC